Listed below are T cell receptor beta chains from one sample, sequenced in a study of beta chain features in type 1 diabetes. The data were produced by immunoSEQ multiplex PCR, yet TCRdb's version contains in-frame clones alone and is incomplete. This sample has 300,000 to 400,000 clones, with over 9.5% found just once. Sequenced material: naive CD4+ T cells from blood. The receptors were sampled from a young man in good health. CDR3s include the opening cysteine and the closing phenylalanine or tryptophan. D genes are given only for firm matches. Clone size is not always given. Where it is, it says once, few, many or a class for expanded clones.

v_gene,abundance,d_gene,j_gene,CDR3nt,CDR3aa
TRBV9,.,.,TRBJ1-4,TGTGCCAGCAGTCCTATATTACAGGCCACTAATGAAAAACTGTTTTTT,CASSPILQATNEKLFF
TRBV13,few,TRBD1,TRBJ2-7,TGTGCCAGCAGTCGAAGCCGAGGGACAGGGGGGAAGTACGAGCAGTACTTC,CASSRSRGTGGKYEQYF
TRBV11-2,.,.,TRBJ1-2,TGTGCCAGCAGATTTAGGGGGGGGCGCAACTATGGCTACACCTTC,CASRFRGGRNYGYTF
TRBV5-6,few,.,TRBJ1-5,TGTGCCAGCAGCCTGGGCACAGGGTTCCAGCCCCAGCATTTT,CASSLGTGFQPQHF
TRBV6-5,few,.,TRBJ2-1,TGTGCCAGCAGACAGAAGGTGCAGGGAATAAATGAGCAGTTCTTC,CASRQKVQGINEQFF
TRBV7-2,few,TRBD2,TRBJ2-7,TGTGCCAGCAGCTTAGGTCCTGCGGGACTACCGGAGATGGAGCAGTACTTC,CASSLGPAGLPEMEQYF
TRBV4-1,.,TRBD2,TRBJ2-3,TGCGCCAGCAGCCCCGGGAGCGGGGGGTCTGCGAATACGCAGTATTTT,CASSPGSGGSANTQYF
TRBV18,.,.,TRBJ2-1,TGTGCCAGCTCACCACAGGGCGCGGGGTCCTACAATGAGCAGTTCTTC,CASSPQGAGSYNEQFF
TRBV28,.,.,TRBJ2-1,TGTGCCAGCAGTTTGCAGTACAATGAGCAGTTCTTC,CASSLQYNEQFF
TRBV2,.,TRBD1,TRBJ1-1,TGTGCCACCAAGGGACAGCTGAACACTGAAGCTTTCTTT,CATKGQLNTEAFF
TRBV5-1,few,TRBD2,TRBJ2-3,TGCGCCAGCAGCTTGGCGCGGGAGGGGGATACGCAGTATTTT,CASSLAREGDTQYF
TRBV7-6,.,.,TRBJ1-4,TGTGCCAGCAGCTTAGCGCGGGCAGGGGAGGGAAAACTGTTTTTT,CASSLARAGEGKLFF
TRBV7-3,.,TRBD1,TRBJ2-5,TGTGCCAGCAGCTTAATTACAGGGGGCGGACAAGAGACCCAGTACTTC,CASSLITGGGQETQYF
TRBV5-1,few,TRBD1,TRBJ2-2,TGCGCCAGCAGCCCCTCAGGGGGCGGGGAGCTGTTTTTT,CASSPSGGGELFF
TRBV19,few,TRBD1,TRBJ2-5,TGTGCCAGTAGTAGACAGGGGGGACAAGAGACCCAGTACTTC,CASSRQGGQETQYF
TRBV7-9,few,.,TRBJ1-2,TGTGCCAGCAGCTTAAACAGCAACTATGGCTACACCTTC,CASSLNSNYGYTF